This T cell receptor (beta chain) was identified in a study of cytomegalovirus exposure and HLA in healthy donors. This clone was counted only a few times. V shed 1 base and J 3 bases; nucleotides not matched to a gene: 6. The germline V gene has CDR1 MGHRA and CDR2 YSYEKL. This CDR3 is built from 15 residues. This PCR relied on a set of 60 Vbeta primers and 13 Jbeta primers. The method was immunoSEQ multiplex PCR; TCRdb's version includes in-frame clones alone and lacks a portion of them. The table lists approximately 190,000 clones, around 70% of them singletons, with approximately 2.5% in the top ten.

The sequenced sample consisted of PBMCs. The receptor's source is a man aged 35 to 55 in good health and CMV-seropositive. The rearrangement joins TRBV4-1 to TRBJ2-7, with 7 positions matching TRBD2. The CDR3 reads CASSQVFPGGYEQYF. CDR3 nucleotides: TGCGCCAGCAGCCAAGTTTTTCCGGGGGGCTACGAGCAGTACTTC.